Following are 3 T cell receptor beta chains from one sample sequenced in a study of T cells in Graves' hyperthyroidism and ophthalmopathy. Researchers took RNA transcripts and amplified the TCR beta CDR3 regions from them. The study used the HTBI primer set for a first-round RT-PCR of the TCR CDR3. A single record per CDR3 protein comes from TCRdb applying MiXCR to the multiplex PCR reads. The table has almost 250,000 distinct CDR3 sequences, roughly a quarter seen once; the top ten hold roughly 35%. The sample comprised blood. These receptors were collected from a woman between 35 and 50 years old with Graves' ophthalmopathy.

This clonotype has a count of ten or more. V is TRBV28 and J is TRBJ2-7; D call uncertain. This CDR3 comprises 11 residues. Germline lookup yields CDR1 MDHEN and CDR2 SYDVKM. V was cut by 2 bases and J by 6 bases, with 5 bases left in between. The CDR3 loop reads CASSLRSEQYF. In DNA form, the CDR3 reads TGTGCCAGCAGTTTACGCTCCGAGCAGTACTTC.

This clonotype was observed many times. The chain carries TRBV7-2 and TRBJ2-7; the match to TRBD2 covers 11 bases. V shed 6 bases, J shed 3 bases, and the junction held 4 bases outside the gene matches. The germline CDR1 and CDR2 sequences are SGHTA and FQGNSA. This CDR3 is built from 14 residues. The DNA of the CDR3 is TGTGCCAGCAGACTTCTAGCGGGGGGCTACGAGCAGTACTTC. Protein sequence: CASRLLAGGYEQYF.

This clonotype was recorded at least ten times. The V gene is TRBV28, the J gene TRBJ2-5; 7 bases line up with TRBD1. Per the germline V gene, CDR1 is MDHEN and CDR2 is SYDVKM. CDR3 length: 12 amino acids. Trimming removed 8 bases from V and 7 bases from J; junction bases left unmatched: 7. Here the CDR3 reads CASGPDRRTQYF. The CDR3 nucleotides are TGTGCCAGCGGCCCGGACAGGAGGACCCAGTACTTC.